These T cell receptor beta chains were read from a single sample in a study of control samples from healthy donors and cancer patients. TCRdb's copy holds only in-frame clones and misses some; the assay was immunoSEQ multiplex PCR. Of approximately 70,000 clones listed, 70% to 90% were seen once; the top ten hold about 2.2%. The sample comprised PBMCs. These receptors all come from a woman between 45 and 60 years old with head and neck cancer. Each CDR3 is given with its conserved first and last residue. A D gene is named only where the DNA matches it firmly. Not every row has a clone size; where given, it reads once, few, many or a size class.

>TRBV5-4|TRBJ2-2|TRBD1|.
TGTGCCAGCAGCTCGGGACAGGGTAACACCGGGGAGCTGTTTTTT
CASSSGQGNTGELFF
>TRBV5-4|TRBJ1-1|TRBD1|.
TGTGCCAGCAGCTTGGCTCTCGGACAGGGGAACACTGAAGCTTTCTTT
CASSLALGQGNTEAFF
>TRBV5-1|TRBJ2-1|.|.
TGCGCCAGCAGCTTGGTCGGGGATCCCAATGAGCAGTTCTTC
CASSLVGDPNEQFF
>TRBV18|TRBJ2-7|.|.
TGTGCCAGCTCCCAAACCGGGCAGGGAAACCACGAGCAGTACTTC
CASSQTGQGNHEQYF
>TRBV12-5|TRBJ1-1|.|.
TGTGCTAGTGGTTTGGTCGGTGTGGCTTTCTTT
CASGLVGVAFF
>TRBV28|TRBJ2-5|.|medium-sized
TGTGCCAGCAGAACCTACACCCGGACAGACCAAGAGACCCAGTACTTC
CASRTYTRTDQETQYF
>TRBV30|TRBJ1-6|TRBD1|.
TGTGCCTGGCTCCCCTACAGGGGGTCCCCCCTCCACTTT
CAWLPYRGSPLHF
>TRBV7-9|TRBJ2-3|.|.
TGTGCCAGCAGCCTCAGCCCGGGCATCACAGATACGCAGTATTTT
CASSLSPGITDTQYF
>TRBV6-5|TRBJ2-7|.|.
TGTGCCAGCACAGGGGGGACATCCGGATCCTACGAGCAGTACTTC
CASTGGTSGSYEQYF
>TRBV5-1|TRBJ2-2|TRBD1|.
TGCGCCAGCAACCGGAAAGGGACAGGGGGATCGAACACCGGGGAGCTGTTTTTT
CASNRKGTGGSNTGELFF
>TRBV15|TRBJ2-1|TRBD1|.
TGTGCCACCAGCAGGGACAGGAGCTCCTACAATGAGCAGTTCTTC
CATSRDRSSYNEQFF
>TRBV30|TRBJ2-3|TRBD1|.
TGTGCCTGGAGTCCGGCAAGGACAGGGAGCACAGATACGCAGTATTTT
CAWSPARTGSTDTQYF
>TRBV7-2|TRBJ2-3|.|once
TGTGCCAGCAGCTTAGTTCGATGGGGGTTAGATACGCAGTATTTT
CASSLVRWGLDTQYF
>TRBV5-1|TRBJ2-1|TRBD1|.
TGCGCCAGCAGAGGGGTAGGGGGCCTCGGCTCCTACAATGAGCAGTTCTTC
CASRGVGGLGSYNEQFF
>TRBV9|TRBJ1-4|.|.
TGTGCCAGCAGCGTAAGTCAGGGCGGTTTTAATGAAAAACTGTTTTTT
CASSVSQGGFNEKLFF
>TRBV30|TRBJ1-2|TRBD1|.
TGTGCCTGGACCTCACAGGGGATTTCCGTCTATGGCTACACCTTC
CAWTSQGISVYGYTF
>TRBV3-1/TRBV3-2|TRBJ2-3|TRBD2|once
TGTGCCAGCAGCCAAGAGCGGGGGGGCTTCGCAGATACGCAGTATTTT
CASSQERGGFADTQYF
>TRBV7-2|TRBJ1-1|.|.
TGTGCCAGCAGCTCCATGACAGGACTGAACACTGAAGCTTTCTTT
CASSSMTGLNTEAFF
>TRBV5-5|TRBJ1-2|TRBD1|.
TGTGCCAGCAGCACACGACAGGGAAGTTATGGCTACACCTTC
CASSTRQGSYGYTF
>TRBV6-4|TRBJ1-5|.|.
TGTGCCAGCAGTCCAGGGGCGGGAGGCAATCAGCCCCAGCATTTT
CASSPGAGGNQPQHF
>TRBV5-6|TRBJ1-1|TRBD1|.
TGTGCCAGCAGCCCCATTGGGACAGCTCAGGCTGAAGCTTTCTTT
CASSPIGTAQAEAFF
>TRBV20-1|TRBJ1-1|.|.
TGCAGTGCCCCCGGGTCTGAAGCTTTCTTT
CSAPGSEAFF
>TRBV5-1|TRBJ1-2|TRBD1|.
TGCGCCAGCAGCCGTACGACAGGGAACCATGGCTACACCTTC
CASSRTTGNHGYTF
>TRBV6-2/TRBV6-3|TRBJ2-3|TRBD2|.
TGTGCCAGCAGTTATCTAGCGGCTAGCACAGATACGCAGTATTTT
CASSYLAASTDTQYF
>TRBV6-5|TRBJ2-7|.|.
TGTGCCAGCAGTTACGGGACCTACGAGCAGTACTTC
CASSYGTYEQYF
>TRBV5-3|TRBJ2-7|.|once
TGTGCCAGAAGCTTGGTAGGACAGGGAGGGTCAGAGCAGTACTTC
CARSLVGQGGSEQYF
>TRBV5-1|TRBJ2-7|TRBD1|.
TGCGCCAGCAGCTACGGACAGGGCTACGAGCAGTACTTC
CASSYGQGYEQYF
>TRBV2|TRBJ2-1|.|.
TGTGCCAGCAGACCCAGCCCCGTTCGGTCCTACAATGAGCAGTTCTTC
CASRPSPVRSYNEQFF
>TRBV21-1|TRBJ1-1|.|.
TGTGCCAGCAGCAAGGACAGGAACACTGAAGCTTTCTTT
CASSKDRNTEAFF
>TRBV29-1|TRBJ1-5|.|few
TGCAGCGTTGGATTGGGGAACCAGCCCCAGCATTTT
CSVGLGNQPQHF
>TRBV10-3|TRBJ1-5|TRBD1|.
TGTGCCATCAGATCCGACAGGGGCAATCAGCCCCAGCATTTT
CAIRSDRGNQPQHF
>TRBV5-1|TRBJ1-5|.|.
TGCGCCAGCTGGTCCGGGGTACAGGGTCAGCCCCAGCATTTT
CASWSGVQGQPQHF
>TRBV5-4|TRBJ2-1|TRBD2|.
TGTGCCAGCAGCGCTTCTAGCGGGGGGGCTTATGAGCAGTTCTTC
CASSASSGGAYEQFF
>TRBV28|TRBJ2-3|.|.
TGTGCCAGCAGTTCAACACGAGATACGCAGTATTTT
CASSSTRDTQYF
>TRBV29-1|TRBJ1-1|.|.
TGCAGCGTTGAAGGGGGTCGACGGACGAACACTGAAGCTTTCTTT
CSVEGGRRTNTEAFF
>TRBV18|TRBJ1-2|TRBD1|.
TGTGCCAGCTCACCCGACAGGGGACCTGGCTACACCTTC
CASSPDRGPGYTF
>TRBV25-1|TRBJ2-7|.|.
TGTGCCAGCAGTGGAGATTTGAGGACCGCGAGCTCCTACGAGCAGTACTTC
CASSGDLRTASSYEQYF
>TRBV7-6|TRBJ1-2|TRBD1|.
TGTGCCAGCAGCCAGGGGGTTAGGGGCGCCAACTATGGCTACACCTTC
CASSQGVRGANYGYTF
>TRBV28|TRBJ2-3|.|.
TGTGCCACCAGTCTCCTAAGCACAGATACGCAGTATTTT
CATSLLSTDTQYF
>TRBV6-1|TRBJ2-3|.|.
TGTGCCAGCAGTGAAGCGACCCATCAGGGGTCCACAGATACGCAGTATTTT
CASSEATHQGSTDTQYF
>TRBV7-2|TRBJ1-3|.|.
TGTGCCAGCAGCTTATGGTCAGGGGCTGGAAACACCATATATTTT
CASSLWSGAGNTIYF